This passage covers 17 T cell receptor beta chains from one sample sequenced in a study of cytomegalovirus exposure and HLA in healthy donors. Some clones are missing from TCRdb's copy, which holds only in-frame ones; the method was immunoSEQ multiplex PCR. The table records about 150,000 clones, about 86% of them present only once. Sequencing used PBMCs. Receptors were obtained from a human donor in good health.

The chain uses TRBV27 and TRBJ2-1; 7 bases align to TRBD2. Looked up from germline, CDR1 is MNHEY and CDR2 is SMNVEV (reference sequence). With V trimmed by 5 bases and J by 7 bases, 8 bases remained unmatched. This CDR3 spans 14 amino acids. For the CDR3, the DNA is TGTGCCAGCAGTGCTTTGGGACTAAGGAATGAGCAGTTCTTC. Its translation is CASSALGLRNEQFF.

The chain is built from TRBV7-3 and TRBJ2-2; D may be TRBD1 (6 bases). Germline CDR1 SGHTA, CDR2 FQGTGA. V lost 4 bases to trimming and J lost 2 bases, with 14 bases between them. The CDR3 sequence is 16 residues long. The CDR3 region is CASSSQPGQNTGELFF. The DNA of the CDR3 is TGTGCCAGCAGCTCCCAACCGGGACAAAACACCGGGGAGCTGTTTTTT. Complete variable domain (other parts from reference TRBV7-3 and TRBJ2-2): GAGVSQTPSNKVTEKGKYVELRCDPISGHTALYWYRQSLGQGPEFLIYFQGTGAADDSGLPNDRFFAVRPEGSVSTLKIQRTERGDSAVYLCASSSQPGQNTGELFFGEGSRLTVL.

The V call is TRBV11-2, the J call TRBJ2-7, with TRBD1 identical over 9 bases. Germline V gene lookup returns CDR1 SGHAT and CDR2 FQNNGV. Trimming at V came to 1 base and at J to 5 bases, leaving 18 bases not matched to a gene. The CDR3 has 19 residues. The CDR3 DNA sequence: TGTGCCAGCAGCTTAGGGGGAGGACCGAGGACAGGGGTCAGCAACGAGCAGTACTTC. The encoded protein is CASSLGGGPRTGVSNEQYF.

The chain links TRBV19 to TRBJ2-2, with unresolved D. Germline loops: CDR1 LNHDA, CDR2 SQIVND (reference sequence). V lost 3 bases and J 5 bases, leaving 7 bases between the germline ends. CDR3 size: 13 residues. The CDR3, as DNA: TGTGCCAGTAGTATTTTAGATACCGGGGAGCTGTTTTTT. This gives the protein CASSILDTGELFF.

The chain employs TRBV6-4 and TRBJ2-1, with 7 bases fitting TRBD2. Losses at the gene ends were 3 bases for V and 2 bases for J; bases not matched to a gene: 13. From germline, CDR1 is MRHNA and CDR2 SNTAGT. The length of the CDR3 is 18 residues. CDR3 region: CASSEYSSREGTYNEQFF. CDR3 DNA: TGTGCCAGCAGTGAATATTCATCGAGGGAGGGAACCTACAATGAGCAGTTCTTC.

This chain joins TRBV6-1 and TRBJ1-5, with no clear D. Looked up from germline, CDR1 is MNHNS and CDR2 is SASEGT. Trimming left V 5 bases short and J 3 bases short, with 2 bases between. The length of the CDR3 is 11 residues. The CDR3 loop is CASSHNQPQHF. CDR3 sequence (DNA): TGTGCCAGCAGTCACAATCAGCCCCAGCATTTT.

This chain joins TRBV7-2 and TRBJ1-2; 8 nucleotides align to TRBD1. After removal of 1 base from V and 3 bases from J, the junction contained 4 bases not matched to a gene. Germline CDR1 SGHTA, CDR2 FQGNSA. The CDR3 has 15 residues. In nucleotides, the CDR3 is TGTGCCAGCAGCTTAGGTCCAGGGGGCGACTATGGCTACACCTTC. It encodes CASSLGPGGDYGYTF.

J is TRBJ1-2 and V is TRBV27; 7 bases agree with TRBD1. The CDR3 covers 13 residues. From germline, CDR1 is MNHEY and CDR2 SMNVEV (reference sequence). V trimming: 3 bases; J trimming: 6 bases; junction bases outside the gene matches: 4. The CDR3 region has the DNA TGTGCCAGCAGTTTCAGGGGGGCAAATGGCTACACCTTC. Translation: CASSFRGANGYTF.

The chain uses TRBV6-1 and TRBJ2-5, with D unresolved. The CDR3 consists of 13 residues. From germline, CDR1 is MNHNS and CDR2 SASEGT. V lost 2 bases and J 5 bases, leaving 9 bases between the germline ends. CDR3 coding DNA: TGTGCCAGCAGTGAACCGTCGGAGGAGACCCAGTACTTC. Translation gives CASSEPSEETQYF.

The chain joins TRBV5-1 to TRBJ2-3, with 10 bases matching TRBD2. Trimming at V came to 0 bases and at J to 3 bases, leaving 4 bases not matched to a gene. The CDR3 has 16 residues. CDR1 is SGHRS, CDR2 YFSETQ, per germline. CDR3 DNA: TGCGCCAGCAGCTTGGCGGGACTAGCGAGGACAGATACGCAGTATTTT. It yields the protein CASSLAGLARTDTQYF.

The CDR3 nucleotides read TGCAGCGCTGGGACAGGGGCATTTGGCACTGAAGCTTTCTTT. This translates into CSAGTGAFGTEAFF. The rearrangement links TRBV29-1 to TRBJ1-1, with 10 bases identical to TRBD1. Germline CDR1 is SQVTM and CDR2 is ANQGSEA. The CDR3 runs to 14 residues. Trimming took 7 bases from V and 4 from J; bases not matched to a gene: 9.

The rearrangement joins TRBV4-3 to TRBJ1-1; D is possibly TRBD1 (5 bases). V lost 1 base and J 3 bases, leaving 9 bases between the germline ends. In germline, CDR1 is LGHNA, CDR2 YSLEER. This CDR3 is 14 amino acids long. In nucleotides, the CDR3 is TGCGCCAGCAGCCAAGTAGGCAGGGACACTGAAGCTTTCTTT. Its translation is CASSQVGRDTEAFF.

This chain links TRBV7-3 with TRBJ2-5; 9 bases map to TRBD2. Germline-derived CDR1 and CDR2 are SGHTA and FQGTGA. The CDR3 extends over 14 amino acids. The J segment lost 4 bases and the V segment lost 5 bases, leaving 5 bases of the junction unmatched. The CDR3 sequence: CASSRAGGLETQYF. CDR3 sequence (DNA): TGTGCCAGCAGCAGAGCGGGGGGCCTAGAGACCCAGTACTTC.

This clone appeared a few times. The chain has TRBV19 and TRBJ1-1; tentatively, D is TRBD1 (5 bases). V lost 5 bases and J 5 bases, leaving 12 bases between the germline ends. The CDR3 sequence is 13 residues long. CDR1 is LNHDA and CDR2 is SQIVND in the germline V gene (reference sequence). The CDR3 bases are TGTGCCAGTAGTCCCCAGGGAGGGACTGAAGCTTTCTTT. This translates into CASSPQGGTEAFF.

This sequence joins TRBV7-3 and TRBJ1-6; unclear D gene. CDR3 length equals 14 residues. The germline gives CDR1 SGHTA, CDR2 FQGTGA. V shed 4 bases and J shed 0 bases, with 4 bases lying between them. The CDR3 sequence is CASSSNSYNSPLHF. CDR3 in DNA: TGTGCCAGCAGCTCTAACTCCTATAATTCACCCCTCCACTTT.

The chain couples TRBV4-1 to TRBJ1-2, with 8 bases fitting TRBD1. Germline V CDR1 and CDR2: MGHRA, YSYEKL. This CDR3 is built from 14 residues. The V segment lost 1 base and the J segment 4 bases; nucleotides outside the gene matches: 2. CDR3 protein: CASSQGTGSYGYTF. CDR3 coding DNA: TGCGCCAGCAGCCAAGGGACAGGGAGCTATGGCTACACCTTC.

J is TRBJ1-1 and V is TRBV9; maybe TRBD1 (5 bases). V dropped 0 bases and J dropped 1 base, with 7 bases sitting between them. The CDR3 consists of 14 residues. Per germline, CDR1 SGDLS and CDR2 YYNGEE. The CDR3 is CASSVATGNTEAFF. The DNA for the CDR3 is TGTGCCAGCAGCGTAGCAACAGGGAACACTGAAGCTTTCTTT.